Below are 10 T cell receptor beta chains sequenced from a single sample in a study of cytomegalovirus exposure and HLA in healthy donors. TCRdb keeps only in-frame clones here, not all; method: immunoSEQ multiplex PCR. The profile covers around 70,000 clones, with about 95% appearing a single time and roughly 3.3% taken by the ten largest. Sequenced input: PBMCs. The receptors shown here come from a man between 18 and 35 years old in good health and CMV-seronegative.

V gene TRBV28 combines with J gene TRBJ2-7, with TRBD1 as a possible D gene (6 bases). V lost 5 bases and J 3 bases, leaving 29 bases between the germline ends. Germline CDR1 MDHEN, CDR2 SYDVKM. The CDR3 covers 19 residues. The DNA of the CDR3 is TGTGCCAGCAGTCCCTCTTACCTTTCGACAGGCGCGAGATTCTACGAGCAGTACTTC. Its translation is CASSPSYLSTGARFYEQYF.

This rearrangement joins TRBV27 to TRBJ2-2, with 14 bases lining up with TRBD2. V was pared by 6 bases and J by 3 bases, with 3 bases of the junction left unmatched. The CDR3 length is 16 residues. Germline V CDR1 and CDR2: MNHEY, SMNVEV (reference sequence). CDR3 residues: CASRTSGGADTGELFF. The CDR3 DNA is TGTGCCAGCAGGACTAGCGGGGGGGCCGACACCGGGGAGCTGTTTTTT.

The rearrangement joins TRBV19 to TRBJ1-3, with D perhaps matching TRBD1 (5 bases). The CDR3 is 13 residues long. The germline gives CDR1 LNHDA, CDR2 SQIVND (reference sequence). The V end lost 6 bases, the J end lost 0 bases, and 6 bases lay between the germline ends. CDR3 loop: CASRTVSGNTIYF. In DNA, the CDR3 is TGTGCCAGTAGGACAGTCTCTGGAAACACCATATATTTT.

The rearrangement uses TRBV11-3 and TRBJ2-1, with 9 bases that match TRBD1. V lost 3 bases to trimming and J lost 3 bases; unmatched junction nucleotides: 6. The CDR3 runs to 16 residues. Germline-derived CDR1 and CDR2 are SGHNT and YENEEA. The CDR3 nucleotides are TGTGCCAGCAGCTTTTGGACAGGGGTTGGCTACAATGAGCAGTTCTTC. Translation: CASSFWTGVGYNEQFF.

The CDR3 nucleotides are TGTGCCAGCAGTGAAGTGGTGGCAATAATAAGCTACGAGCAGTACTTC. This sequence encodes CASSEVVAIISYEQYF. The J gene is TRBJ2-7, the V gene TRBV6-1, with D unresolved. The CDR3 loop spans 16 amino acids. Trimming pared 1 base from V and 3 bases from J, leaving 16 bases between. Per the germline V gene, CDR1 is MNHNS and CDR2 is SASEGT.

V and J are TRBV9 and TRBJ2-3; D might be TRBD2 (5 bases). V was pared by 0 bases and J by 6 bases, with 11 bases between. Looked up from germline, CDR1 is SGDLS and CDR2 is YYNGEE. The CDR3 sequence is 14 residues long. The CDR3 sequence is CASSVVGGSDTQYF. DNA of the CDR3: TGTGCCAGCAGCGTAGTAGGAGGTTCGGATACGCAGTATTTT.

This chain links TRBV6-4 with TRBJ1-2; D perhaps matches TRBD1 (6 bases). CDR3 size: 15 residues. Germline CDR1 reads MRHNA; CDR2 reads SNTAGT. The ends were cut back, 7 bases at V and 2 bases at J, with 17 bases in the middle. The CDR3 protein is CASKATGGPNYGYTF. The CDR3 DNA follows: TGTGCCAGCAAAGCGACAGGAGGTCCCAACTATGGCTACACCTTC.

This clone was counted a single time. The J gene is TRBJ1-1, the V gene TRBV4-2, with a weak D call TRBD1 (5 bases). V was trimmed by 0 bases and J by 10 bases, leaving 6 bases between them. The CDR3 has 11 residues. Germline loops: CDR1 LGHNA, CDR2 YNFKEQ. The CDR3 DNA follows: TGTGCCAGCAGCCAAGACAGGGCAGCTTTCTTT. Translation gives CASSQDRAAFF.

This chain uses TRBV29-1 with TRBJ2-3, with D perhaps TRBD2 (6 bases). Germline V gene lookup returns CDR1 SQVTM and CDR2 ANQGSEA. CDR3 length: 10 residues. Deletions cut 7 bases from V and 7 bases from J, with 9 bases between. The CDR3 spells CSAGGNTQYF. The CDR3 coding sequence is TGCAGCGCCGGGGGTAATACGCAGTATTTT.

The chain has TRBV4-1 and TRBJ2-1; the match to TRBD2 covers 9 bases. V was clipped by 1 base and J by 6 bases; unmatched bases: 7. The germline CDR1 and CDR2 sequences are MGHRA and YSYEKL. The CDR3 is 16 residues long. In nucleotides, the CDR3 is TGCGCCAGCAGCCAAGCTTTAGCGGGGGTAGGCAATGAGCAGTTCTTC. This sequence encodes CASSQALAGVGNEQFF.